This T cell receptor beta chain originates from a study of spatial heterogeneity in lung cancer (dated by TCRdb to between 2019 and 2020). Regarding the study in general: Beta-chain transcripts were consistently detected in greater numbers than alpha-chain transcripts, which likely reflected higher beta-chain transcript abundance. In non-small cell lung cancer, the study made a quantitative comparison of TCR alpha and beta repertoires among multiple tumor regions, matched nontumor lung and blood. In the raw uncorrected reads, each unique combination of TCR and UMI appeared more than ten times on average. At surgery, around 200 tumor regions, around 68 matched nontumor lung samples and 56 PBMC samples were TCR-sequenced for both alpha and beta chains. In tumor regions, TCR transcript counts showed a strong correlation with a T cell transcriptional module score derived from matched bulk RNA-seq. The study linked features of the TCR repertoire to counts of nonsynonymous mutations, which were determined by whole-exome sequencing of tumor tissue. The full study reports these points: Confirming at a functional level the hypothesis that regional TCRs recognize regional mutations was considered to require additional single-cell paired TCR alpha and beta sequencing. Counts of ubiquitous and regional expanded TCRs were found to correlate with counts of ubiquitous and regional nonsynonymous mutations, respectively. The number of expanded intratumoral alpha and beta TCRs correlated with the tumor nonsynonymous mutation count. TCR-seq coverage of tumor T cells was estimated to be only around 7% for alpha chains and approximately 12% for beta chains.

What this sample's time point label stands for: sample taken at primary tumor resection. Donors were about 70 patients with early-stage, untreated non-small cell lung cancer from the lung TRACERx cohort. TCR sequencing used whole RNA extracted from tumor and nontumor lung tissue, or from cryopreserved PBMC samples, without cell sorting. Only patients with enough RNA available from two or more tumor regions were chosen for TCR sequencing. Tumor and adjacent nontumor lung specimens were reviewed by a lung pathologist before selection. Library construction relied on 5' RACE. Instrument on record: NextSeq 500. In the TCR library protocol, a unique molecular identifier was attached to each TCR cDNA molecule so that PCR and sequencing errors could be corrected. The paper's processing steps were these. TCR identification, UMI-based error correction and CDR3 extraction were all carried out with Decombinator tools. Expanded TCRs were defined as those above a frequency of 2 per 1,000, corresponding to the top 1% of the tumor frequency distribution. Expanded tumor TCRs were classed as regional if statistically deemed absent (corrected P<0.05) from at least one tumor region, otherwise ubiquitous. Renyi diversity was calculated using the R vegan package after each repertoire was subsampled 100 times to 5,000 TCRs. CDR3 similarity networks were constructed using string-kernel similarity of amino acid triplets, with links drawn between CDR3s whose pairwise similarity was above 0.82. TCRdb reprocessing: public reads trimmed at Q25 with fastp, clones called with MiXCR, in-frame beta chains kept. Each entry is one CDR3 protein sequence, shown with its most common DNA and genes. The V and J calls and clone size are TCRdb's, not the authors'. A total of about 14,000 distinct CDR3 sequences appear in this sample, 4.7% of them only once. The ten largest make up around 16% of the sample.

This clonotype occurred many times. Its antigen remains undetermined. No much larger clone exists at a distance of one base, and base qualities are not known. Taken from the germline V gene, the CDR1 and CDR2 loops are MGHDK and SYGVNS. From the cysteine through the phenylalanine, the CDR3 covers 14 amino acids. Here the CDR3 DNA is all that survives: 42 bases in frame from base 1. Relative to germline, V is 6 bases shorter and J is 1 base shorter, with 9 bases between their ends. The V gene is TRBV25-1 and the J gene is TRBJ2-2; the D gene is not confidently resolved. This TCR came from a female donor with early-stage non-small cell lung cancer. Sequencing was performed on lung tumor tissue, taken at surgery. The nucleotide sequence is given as TGTGCCAGCAGGTGGGGAATGAACACCGGGGAGCTGTTTTTT. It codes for CASRWGMNTGELFF.